This T cell receptor (beta chain) originates from a study of a mutant IDH1 vaccine in newly diagnosed glioma. On the study more broadly: The treated group averaged 40.4 years old and was roughly 60% male, roughly 38% female. Radiotherapy, temozolomide, or both had been given previously, and both were given to most.

Regarding time point: week 35, safety follow-up. Topical imiquimod was applied with each vaccine dose, which held 300 ug of mutant IDH1 20-mer peptide. New WHO grade 3 or 4 IDH1-mutant, ATRX-lost astrocytomas were present in all donors. The CDR3 covers 16 residues. Trimming left V 4 bases short and J 4 bases short, with 17 bases between. Germline lookup yields CDR1 SEHNR and CDR2 FQNEAQ (reference sequence). The repertoire was sequenced with immunoSEQ multiplex PCR; TCRdb's copy has only in-frame clones and lacks some. The repertoire holds nearly 55,000 clones, with roughly 80% as singletons. This clone was seen only once. What it binds is not known.

The specimen was PBMCs, collected from a glioma patient whose treatment included an IDH1 peptide vaccine. The chain carries TRBV7-9 and TRBJ2-1; the D call may be TRBD1 or TRBD2 (5 bases each). This receptor was identified in a woman under 30 with glioma. The CDR3: CASSSIDGTTYNEQFF. The CDR3, as DNA: TGTGCCAGCAGCTCAATCGACGGGACGACTTACAATGAGCAGTTCTTC.